This entry lists 15 T cell receptor beta chains sequenced from one sample in a study of T-cell reconstitution after alpha-beta-depleted transplantation in children. Unique molecular identifiers tagged the TCRbeta library. TCRdb analysed the PCR reads with MiXCR anew, one entry per CDR3 protein. There are about 160,000 distinct CDR3 sequences in the sample; around 10% occur only once, and approximately 13% lies in the top ten. The specimen comprised PBMCs, sampled before TCRalphabeta/CD19-depleted stem cell transplant. These receptors came from a boy aged 2-15 years with acute myeloid leukemia, due to receive a stem cell transplant.

At least ten counts were recorded for this clonotype. The rearrangement uses TRBV7-9 and TRBJ1-1; unclear D gene. CDR1 and CDR2 (germline): SEHNR, FQNEAQ (reference sequence). Trimming took 1 base from V and 7 from J, leaving 13 bases between them. The CDR3 has 14 amino acids. CDR3 residues: CASSLVAGIDEAFF. CDR3 sequence (DNA): TGTGCCAGCAGCTTAGTGGCAGGCATAGATGAAGCTTTCTTT. Full variable domain (missing parts from reference TRBV7-9 and TRBJ1-1): DTGVSQNPRHKITKRGQNVTFRCDPISEHNRLYWYRQTLGQGPEFLTYFQNEAQLEKSRLLSDRFSAERPKGSFSTLEIQRTEQGDSAMYLCASSLVAGIDEAFFGQGTRLTVV.

This clonotype occurred many times. The chain combines TRBV6-1 with TRBJ2-3, with 9 bases identical to TRBD2. Germline CDR1 and CDR2: MNHNS and SASEGT. V trimming: 3 bases; J trimming: 2 bases; junction bases outside the gene matches: 0. CDR3 size: 14 residues. CDR3 region: CASSEGLATDTQYF. CDR3 nucleotides: TGTGCCAGCAGTGAGGGACTAGCCACAGATACGCAGTATTTT.

The rearrangement links TRBV20-1 to TRBJ2-3, with 9 nucleotides matching TRBD2. The CDR3 covers 15 residues. Losses at the gene ends were 3 bases for V and 5 bases for J; bases not matched to a gene: 9. Germline V gives CDR1 DFQATT, CDR2 SNEGSKA (reference sequence). The CDR3 nucleotides are TGCAGTGCTAGGGTACTAGCGGGCGGCGGAGATACGCAGTATTTT. Its protein product is CSARVLAGGGDTQYF.

In this sample, this clonotype turned up many times. The gene calls are TRBV27 and TRBJ2-1, with D hard to call. The CDR3 runs to 13 residues. Germline lookup yields CDR1 MNHEY and CDR2 SMNVEV (reference sequence). V was clipped by 2 bases and J by 9 bases, with 11 bases between them. The CDR3 coding sequence is TGTGCCAGCAGTTTAGGGTTGGGTAGTGAGCAGTTCTTC. It yields the protein CASSLGLGSEQFF.

In this sample, this clonotype turned up many times. The rearrangement joins TRBV7-9 to TRBJ2-3; TRBD2 aligns across 7 bases. Germline CDR1 is SEHNR and CDR2 is FQNEAQ (reference sequence). V trimming: 5 bases; J trimming: 0 bases; junction bases outside the gene matches: 11. CDR3 size: 17 residues. The CDR3 here is CASSPTLAVTSTDTQYF. Here the CDR3 DNA reads TGTGCCAGCAGCCCCACCCTAGCGGTTACTAGCACAGATACGCAGTATTTT.

At least ten counts were recorded for this clonotype. The rearrangement links TRBV20-1 to TRBJ2-4; no definite D call. V shed 6 bases and J shed 7 bases, with 13 bases lying between them. The CDR3 totals 12 residues. Germline CDR1 DFQATT, CDR2 SNEGSKA (reference sequence). The DNA of the CDR3 is TGCAGTGCATTGGACCCCCGGAACATTCAGTACTTC. Translating gives CSALDPRNIQYF.

This clonotype was counted a few times. This sequence may be a read error, since a much larger clone differs from it by one base. The J gene is TRBJ2-1, the V gene TRBV20-1; D unresolved. The CDR3 has 17 amino acids. Germline CDR1 and CDR2: DFQATT and SNEGSKA (reference sequence). The CDR3 loop is CCARDPSARSSYNEQFF. Here the CDR3 DNA reads TGCTGTGCTAGAGATCCGAGCGCAAGGAGCTCCTACAATGAGCAGTTCTTC.

This clonotype was seen more than once but under ten times. The chain carries TRBV10-1 and TRBJ2-1; 8 nucleotides match TRBD2. V lost 10 bases and J lost 3; bases outside the gene matches: 8. In germline, CDR1 is WNHNN, CDR2 SYGVQD (reference sequence). CDR3 length equals 14 residues. The CDR3 is CATGRGGFYNEQFF. The CDR3 DNA reads TGCGCCACGGGACGGGGGGGATTCTACAATGAGCAGTTCTTC.

Many counts were recorded for this clonotype. The chain joins TRBV5-5 to TRBJ2-7; D is unclear. The V gene's germline CDR1 is SGHKS and CDR2 YYEKEE (reference sequence). CDR3 length: 11 residues. CDR3 in amino acids: CATSVWSEQYV. The CDR3 nucleotides are TGTGCCACCAGCGTTTGGAGCGAGCAGTACGTC.

The table lists this clonotype with many counts. This chain connects TRBV20-1 to TRBJ2-3, with D unclear. From germline, CDR1 is DFQATT and CDR2 SNEGSKA (reference sequence). V was shortened by 0 bases and J by 2 bases, with 9 bases between the two germline ends. The CDR3 is 14 amino acids. The CDR3 is CSARDARLTDTQYF. DNA of the CDR3: TGCAGTGCTAGAGATGCCAGACTCACAGATACGCAGTATTTT.

This clonotype has a count of ten or more. V usage is TRBV6-1 and J usage is TRBJ2-5; 9 nucleotides align to TRBD2. The CDR3 length is 16 residues. Germline V CDR1 and CDR2: MNHNS, SASEGT. After removal of 3 bases from V and 5 bases from J, the junction contained 10 bases not matched to a gene. The DNA of the CDR3 is TGTGCCAGCAGTGATCAAGGCGGGAGGGGGTCGGAGACCCAGTACTTC. Translated, it gives CASSDQGGRGSETQYF.

This clonotype was seen at least ten times. The CDR3 DNA reads as TGCGCCAGCAAGGTGGATGGTCGCAATCAGCCCCAGCATTTT. Its protein product is CASKVDGRNQPQHF. The rearrangement uses TRBV5-1 and TRBJ1-5; D gene ambiguous. The CDR3 is made up of 14 amino acids. The V end lost 6 bases, the J end lost 2 bases, and 12 bases lay between the germline ends. In germline, CDR1 is SGHRS, CDR2 YFSETQ.

The chain carries TRBV13 and TRBJ2-3; D might be TRBD1 (6 bases). CDR1 and CDR2 from the germline V gene are PRHDT and FYEKMQ (reference sequence). The CDR3 sequence is 15 residues long. V lost 5 bases and J 3 bases, leaving 15 bases between the germline ends. The CDR3 protein is CASSGGLLLTDTQYF. CDR3 nucleotide sequence: TGTGCCAGCAGCGGGGGCCTTCTGCTTACAGATACGCAGTATTTT.

This clonotype was found many times. The chain employs TRBV7-9 and TRBJ2-3, with TRBD2 identical over 7 bases. Trimming took 3 bases from V and 1 from J; bases not matched to a gene: 4. The germline gives CDR1 SEHNR, CDR2 FQNEAQ (reference sequence). CDR3 length: 15 residues. The chain's CDR3 is CASSFRAGGTDTQYF. CDR3 nucleotides: TGTGCCAGCAGCTTTCGCGCGGGGGGCACAGATACGCAGTATTTT. Looking up the rest from reference TRBV7-9 and TRBJ2-3 gives the full variable domain: DTGVSQNPRHKITKRGQNVTFRCDPISEHNRLYWYRQTLGQGPEFLTYFQNEAQLEKSRLLSDRFSAERPKGSFSTLEIQRTEQGDSAMYLCASSFRAGGTDTQYFGPGTRLTVL.

This clonotype was found many times. V usage is TRBV5-1 and J usage is TRBJ2-5; perhaps D is TRBD1 or TRBD2 (5 bases each). Germline lookup yields CDR1 SGHRS and CDR2 YFSETQ. The CDR3 is made up of 15 amino acids. V lost 0 bases and J 1 base, leaving 10 bases between the germline ends. CDR3 nucleotide sequence: TGCGCCAGCAGCTTGGAAGGGACCGTCCAAGAGACCCAGTACTTC. Its protein product is CASSLEGTVQETQYF.